Each of the 3 T cell receptor beta chains below was sequenced from the same sample in a study of blood T cell repertoires in COVID-19 (dated by TCRdb to 2020 to 2022). Libraries came from the immunoSEQ multiplex PCR assay. TCRdb's version of the immuneACCESS table is confined to in-frame rearrangements and falls short of the full clone set. An unresolved V gene accounts for under half of the shortfall where checked; the remainder is of unknown origin. The sample table shows about 64,000 clones, and approximately 86% are seen once. The ten biggest clones cover approximately 1.2% of the sample. Material for sequencing was peripheral blood. These TCRs come from a middle-aged man with acute or convalescent COVID-19.

This rearrangement joins TRBV7-8 to TRBJ1-1; no definite D call. CDR1 is SGHVS, CDR2 FQNEAQ, per germline. CDR3 length: 14 residues. V shed 1 base and J shed 2 bases, with 8 bases lying between them. The CDR3 bases are TGTGCCAGCAGCTTAGAGGGAGACAACACTGAAGCTTTCTTT. Translation gives CASSLEGDNTEAFF.

V and J are TRBV7-2 and TRBJ2-1; 7 positions agree with TRBD2. The CDR3 sequence is 15 residues long. V lost 5 bases to trimming and J lost 1 base; unmatched junction nucleotides: 5. Looked up from germline, CDR1 is SGHTA and CDR2 is FQGNSA. Written as DNA, the CDR3 is TGTGCCAGCAGCCGGGGGAGGGGATCCTACAATGAGCAGTTCTTC. Its protein is CASSRGRGSYNEQFF.

The V call is TRBV28, the J call TRBJ2-5; 9 bases agree with TRBD1. With V trimmed by 8 bases and J by 2 bases, 12 bases remained unmatched. The CDR3 has 16 residues. Germline loops: CDR1 MDHEN, CDR2 SYDVKM. The CDR3 is CASHYVLQGAQETQYF. CDR3 in DNA: TGTGCCAGCCATTATGTCTTACAGGGGGCTCAAGAGACCCAGTACTTC.